Presented here are 29 T cell receptor beta chains from one specimen sequenced in a study of identical twins. A single record per CDR3 protein comes from TCRdb applying MiXCR to the 5' RACE reads. The table shows fewer than 650,000 distinct CDR3 sequences, with about 7.6% occurring only once. This same sample was also taken into another study, of yellow fever vaccine responses in identical twins.

What was sequenced was PBMCs. Receptors were obtained from a woman younger than 35 in good health.

This chain connects TRBV6-1 to TRBJ1-5; D call uncertain. This CDR3 has 13 residues. Germline-derived CDR1 and CDR2 are MNHNS and SASEGT. V lost 4 bases and J lost 3, with 7 bases in between. The CDR3 coding sequence is TGTGCCAGCAGTGCCGGATACAATCAGCCCCAGCATTTT. Its protein is CASSAGYNQPQHF.

J is TRBJ2-7 and V is TRBV20-1, with 11 bases fitting TRBD2. The CDR3 is 16 residues long. Trimming at V came to 7 bases and at J to 3 bases, leaving 14 bases not matched to a gene. The germline gives CDR1 DFQATT, CDR2 SNEGSKA (reference sequence). CDR3 residues: CSVSGVSGRVNYEQYF. The CDR3, as DNA: TGCAGTGTATCAGGTGTTAGCGGGAGGGTAAACTACGAGCAGTACTTC.

This clonotype was seen many times. The rearrangement joins TRBV2 to TRBJ2-4; 10 bases are a match to TRBD1. The length of the CDR3 is 12 residues. Germline V gene data show CDR1 as SNHLY and CDR2 as FYNNEI. V trimming: 7 bases; J trimming: 8 bases; junction bases outside the gene matches: 2. The CDR3 DNA sequence: TGTGCCAGCACCGGGACAGGGGACATTCAGTACTTC. Its protein product is CASTGTGDIQYF.

This clonotype was observed at least ten times. The chain uses TRBV28 and TRBJ1-2; 7 bases are shared with TRBD1. Looked up from germline, CDR1 is MDHEN and CDR2 is SYDVKM. CDR3 size: 12 residues. J was trimmed by 8 bases and V by 7 bases; bases with no gene match: 7. CDR3 nucleotides: TGTGCCAGCAACAGGGGAACCTACGGCTACACCTTC. It is translated as CASNRGTYGYTF.

This clonotype appeared a few times. The V and J genes are TRBV24-1 and TRBJ2-5; perhaps TRBD1 as D (7 bases). The V end lost 4 bases, the J end lost 3 bases, and 20 bases lay between the germline ends. CDR3 length: 17 residues. Germline V gives CDR1 KGHDR, CDR2 SFDVKD. For the CDR3, the DNA is TGTGCCACCAGTGAGTACAGGGGCTTTGCGGGAAAAGAGACCCAGTACTTC. As protein: CATSEYRGFAGKETQYF.

This clonotype was found a few times. J is TRBJ1-5 and V is TRBV2; D not certain. With 6 bases removed from V and 15 bases from J, the gap between germline ends came to 15 bases. Germline CDR1 SNHLY, CDR2 FYNNEI. The CDR3 is 11 amino acids. CDR3 nucleotide sequence: TGTGCCAGCAGAGCGACACTGGTCGTGCATTTT. Translating gives CASRATLVVHF.

This clonotype came up many times. This chain uses TRBV12-3 or TRBV12-4 with TRBJ2-7; 8 nucleotides agree with TRBD1. The CDR3 loop spans 15 amino acids. The V and J ends lost 4 bases and 0 bases, in that order; junction bases with no gene match: 5. The CDR3 protein is CASSSQGGLSYEQYF. The CDR3 DNA reads TGTGCCAGCAGTTCACAGGGGGGCCTCTCCTACGAGCAGTACTTC.

This clonotype was seen ten or more times. The V and J genes are TRBV20-1 and TRBJ1-2; no clear D. The V gene's germline CDR1 is DFQATT and CDR2 SNEGSKA (reference sequence). CDR3 length equals 13 residues. The germline V and J ends were trimmed by 0 bases and 2 bases, with 7 bases remaining between them. The CDR3 bases are TGCAGTGCTAGAGATGAGCGGAACTATGGCTACACCTTC. It specifies CSARDERNYGYTF.

This clonotype has a count of ten or more. The J gene is TRBJ2-1, the V gene TRBV7-8; D gene ambiguous. This CDR3 comprises 14 residues. The V and J ends lost 1 base and 5 bases respectively, with 9 bases between them. The germline V gene encodes CDR1 SGHVS and CDR2 FQNEAQ. The CDR3 sequence is CASSLVGQNNEQFF. CDR3 nucleotides: TGTGCCAGCAGCTTAGTAGGGCAGAACAATGAGCAGTTCTTC.

V usage is TRBV7-8 and J usage is TRBJ2-7; 12 bases match TRBD2. The CDR3 has 19 residues. From germline, CDR1 is SGHVS and CDR2 FQNEAQ. The J segment lost 3 bases and the V segment lost 1 base, leaving 13 bases of the junction unmatched. The CDR3 loop reads CASSLVVLAGGPIHYEQYF. The CDR3 DNA reads TGTGCCAGCAGCTTAGTTGTTCTAGCGGGAGGGCCCATCCACTACGAGCAGTACTTC.

This clonotype has at least ten counts. The chain is built from TRBV20-1 and TRBJ2-1; 8 bases align to TRBD2. CDR3 length: 15 residues. J lost 3 bases, V lost 5 bases, and 9 bases had no gene match. Looked up from germline, CDR1 is DFQATT and CDR2 is SNEGSKA (reference sequence). The CDR3 region is CSAQLSGSGYNEQFF. The CDR3 DNA sequence: TGCAGTGCTCAATTGAGCGGGAGTGGCTACAATGAGCAGTTCTTC.

The rearrangement joins TRBV11-2 to TRBJ2-2, with 15 bases that match TRBD2. With V trimmed by 4 bases and J by 6 bases, 3 bases remained unmatched. Germline assignment: CDR1 SGHAT and CDR2 FQNNGV. The CDR3 consists of 16 residues. Written as DNA, the CDR3 is TGTGCCAGCAGCTGGACTAGCGGGGGGGGGTCCGGGGAGCTGTTTTTT. Protein sequence: CASSWTSGGGSGELFF.

This clonotype was seen ten or more times. CDR3 sequence reads: CASKIPGLAADTQYF. DNA of the CDR3: TGTGCCAGCAAAATCCCGGGACTAGCGGCAGATACGCAGTATTTT. V gene TRBV2 combines with J gene TRBJ2-3, with 11 bases that match TRBD2. The V segment lost 7 bases and the J segment 4 bases; nucleotides outside the gene matches: 7. This CDR3 region has 15 residues. In germline, CDR1 is SNHLY, CDR2 FYNNEI. The full variable domain, rest sourced from reference TRBV2 and TRBJ2-3, is EPEVTQTPSHQVTQMGQEVILRCVPISNHLYFYWYRQILGQKVEFLVSFYNNEISEKSEIFDDQFSVERPDGSNFTLKIRSTKLEDSAMYFCASKIPGLAADTQYFGPGTRLTVL.

There are a few counts of this clonotype. The chain couples TRBV7-2 to TRBJ1-1, with D possibly matching TRBD1 (6 bases). Germline values: CDR1 SGHTA, CDR2 FQGNSA. The CDR3 has 13 residues. With 6 bases removed from V and 3 bases from J, the gap between germline ends came to 11 bases. Here the CDR3 reads CASRQGLYTEAFF. CDR3 in DNA: TGTGCCAGCAGACAGGGTCTCTACACTGAAGCTTTCTTT.

CDR3: CATSRRLAGGDEQFF. The DNA of the CDR3 is TGTGCCACCAGCAGAAGACTAGCGGGAGGGGATGAGCAGTTCTTC. J is TRBJ2-1 and V is TRBV15; 14 positions agree with TRBD2. This CDR3 contains 15 residues. The trim removed 2 bases at V and 8 bases at J, leaving 2 bases unmatched. CDR1 is LNHNV, CDR2 YYDKDF, per germline (reference sequence).

This clonotype was counted only a few times. V is TRBV19 and J is TRBJ1-5, with D unresolved. This CDR3 spans 15 amino acids. Trimming removed 3 bases from V and 5 bases from J, with 14 bases in between. CDR1 LNHDA and CDR2 SQIVND come from the germline V gene (reference sequence). CDR3 DNA: TGTGCCAGTAGTATTATAGGGAAGGGCGATCAGCCCCAGCATTTT. Protein product: CASSIIGKGDQPQHF. Looking up the rest from reference TRBV19 and TRBJ1-5 gives the full variable domain: DGGITQSPKYLFRKEGQNVTLSCEQNLNHDAMYWYRQDPGQGLRLIYYSQIVNDFQKGDIAEGYSVSREKKESFPLTVTSAQKNPTAFYLCASSIIGKGDQPQHFGDGTRLSIL.

CDR3 region: CASSPGTTDTEAFF. The DNA of the CDR3 is TGTGCCAGCAGTCCCGGGACAACGGACACTGAAGCTTTCTTT. The chain recombines TRBV27 with TRBJ1-1; D possibly corresponds to TRBD1 (6 bases). The CDR3 is 14 residues long. Trimming took 5 bases from V and 3 from J, leaving 13 bases between them. The V gene's germline CDR1 is MNHEY and CDR2 SMNVEV (reference sequence).

The V gene is TRBV10-1, the J gene TRBJ2-3, with 9 bases that match TRBD2. Germline lookup yields CDR1 WNHNN and CDR2 SYGVQD (reference sequence). The ends lost 5 bases at V and 0 bases at J; junction bases unmatched: 3. This CDR3 comprises 15 residues. The CDR3 spells CASSKGLASTDTQYF. CDR3 DNA sequence: TGCGCCAGCAGTAAGGGACTAGCTAGCACAGATACGCAGTATTTT.

At least ten counts were recorded for this clonotype. The chain is built from TRBV5-1 and TRBJ2-1; D unclear. Germline CDR1 is SGHRS and CDR2 is YFSETQ. V was pared by 1 base and J by 3 bases, with 11 bases between. The CDR3 is made up of 15 amino acids. CDR3 nucleotide sequence: TGCGCCAGCAGCTTGAGTCCGGGCAGCTACAATGAGCAGTTCTTC. The encoded protein is CASSLSPGSYNEQFF.

This clonotype has only a few counts. The chain is built from TRBV20-1 and TRBJ2-3, with 10 bases fitting TRBD2. This CDR3 comprises 14 residues. The germline V gene has CDR1 DFQATT and CDR2 SNEGSKA (reference sequence). J was trimmed by 3 bases and V by 3 bases; bases with no gene match: 3. The CDR3 coding sequence is TGCAGTGCTAGCCCAGCGGGGGGGACAGATACGCAGTATTTT. As protein: CSASPAGGTDTQYF.

This clonotype was picked up many times. This chain joins TRBV5-5 and TRBJ2-3, with 12 bases fitting TRBD2. The CDR3 consists of 18 residues. The germline V gene has CDR1 SGHKS and CDR2 YYEKEE (reference sequence). The trim removed 2 bases at V and 2 bases at J, leaving 9 bases unmatched. CDR3 sequence: CASSFLPLAGGPTDTQYF. For the CDR3, the DNA is TGTGCCAGCAGCTTTCTTCCGCTAGCGGGAGGGCCCACAGATACGCAGTATTTT. The full variable domain, rest sourced from reference TRBV5-5 and TRBJ2-3, is DAGVTQSPTHLIKTRGQQVTLRCSPISGHKSVSWYQQVLGQGPQFIFQYYEKEERGRGNFPDRFSARQFPNYSSELNVNALLLGDSALYLCASSFLPLAGGPTDTQYFGPGTRLTVL.

The chain couples TRBV20-1 to TRBJ2-5; TRBD2 might be the D (5 bases). V was clipped by 3 bases and J by 5 bases, with 13 bases between them. The CDR3 runs 13 residues. CDR1 and CDR2 from the germline V gene are DFQATT and SNEGSKA (reference sequence). The CDR3 here is CSASELPGETQYF. Written as DNA, the CDR3 is TGCAGTGCTAGCGAGCTACCGGGGGAGACCCAGTACTTC.

This rearrangement joins TRBV21-1 to TRBJ2-7; the table's D call, TRBD1, has no DNA check behind it. TRBV21-1 is annotated as a pseudogene. The CDR3 is made up of 20 amino acids. The CDR3 sequence: CASSKFPSTGGTEPAYEQYF. Here the CDR3 DNA reads TGTGCCAGCAGCAAATTTCCCTCGACAGGGGGCACAGAACCGGCCTACGAGCAGTACTTC.

The gene calls are TRBV20-1 and TRBJ2-1; D remains ambiguous. V lost 3 bases, J lost 0 bases, and 9 bases lay in between. From germline, CDR1 is DFQATT and CDR2 SNEGSKA (reference sequence). The CDR3 is 14 amino acids. The CDR3 reads CSARWQASYNEQFF. The CDR3 nucleotides read TGCAGTGCTAGGTGGCAGGCCTCCTACAATGAGCAGTTCTTC.

The chain joins TRBV2 to TRBJ2-2; D ambiguous. Trimming stripped 7 bases from V and 4 bases from J, with 10 bases between. Germline-derived CDR1 and CDR2 are SNHLY and FYNNEI. This CDR3 comprises 13 residues. CDR3 in DNA: TGTGCCAGCATCTGGACGGGCACCGGGGAGCTGTTTTTT. Translating it yields CASIWTGTGELFF.

This chain links TRBV7-9 with TRBJ1-4; D might be TRBD1 (6 bases). With 1 base removed from V and 5 bases from J, the gap between germline ends came to 14 bases. The CDR3 runs 16 residues. Germline V gene sequence: CDR1 SEHNR, CDR2 FQNEAQ (reference sequence). The CDR3 loop reads CASSLGNRANNEKLFF. The CDR3 DNA reads as TGTGCCAGCAGCTTAGGGAACAGGGCGAACAATGAAAAACTGTTTTTT. Filled out from reference TRBV7-9 and TRBJ1-4, the complete variable domain reads DTGVSQNPRHKITKRGQNVTFRCDPISEHNRLYWYRQTLGQGPEFLTYFQNEAQLEKSRLLSDRFSAERPKGSFSTLEIQRTEQGDSAMYLCASSLGNRANNEKLFFGSGTQLSVL.

The sample holds many counts of this clonotype. V and J are TRBV7-9 and TRBJ1-1; D gene uncertain. Germline lookup yields CDR1 SEHNR and CDR2 FQNEAQ (reference sequence). This CDR3 is 14 amino acids long. Trimming took 2 bases from V and 1 from J, leaving 8 bases between them. The CDR3 spells CASSLNFENTEAFF. CDR3 nucleotides: TGTGCCAGCAGCTTAAATTTCGAGAACACTGAAGCTTTCTTT.

At least ten counts were recorded for this clonotype. This chain links TRBV6-5 with TRBJ1-6; D is uncertain. CDR3 length: 13 residues. With 2 bases removed from V and 9 bases from J, the gap between germline ends came to 8 bases. CDR1 and CDR2 from the germline V gene are MNHEY and SVGAGI. The DNA for the CDR3 is TGTGCCAGCAGTTACGTCGGCGGTTCACCCCTCCACTTT. This sequence encodes CASSYVGGSPLHF.

There are many counts of this clonotype. The rearrangement links TRBV12-3 or TRBV12-4 to TRBJ2-2; D is perhaps TRBD2 (6 bases). The CDR3 consists of 14 residues. V gave up 5 bases and J gave up 5 bases, with 12 bases separating them. The CDR3 spells CASSPTTSTGELFF. In DNA form, the CDR3 reads TGTGCCAGCAGTCCAACGACTAGTACCGGGGAGCTGTTTTTT.